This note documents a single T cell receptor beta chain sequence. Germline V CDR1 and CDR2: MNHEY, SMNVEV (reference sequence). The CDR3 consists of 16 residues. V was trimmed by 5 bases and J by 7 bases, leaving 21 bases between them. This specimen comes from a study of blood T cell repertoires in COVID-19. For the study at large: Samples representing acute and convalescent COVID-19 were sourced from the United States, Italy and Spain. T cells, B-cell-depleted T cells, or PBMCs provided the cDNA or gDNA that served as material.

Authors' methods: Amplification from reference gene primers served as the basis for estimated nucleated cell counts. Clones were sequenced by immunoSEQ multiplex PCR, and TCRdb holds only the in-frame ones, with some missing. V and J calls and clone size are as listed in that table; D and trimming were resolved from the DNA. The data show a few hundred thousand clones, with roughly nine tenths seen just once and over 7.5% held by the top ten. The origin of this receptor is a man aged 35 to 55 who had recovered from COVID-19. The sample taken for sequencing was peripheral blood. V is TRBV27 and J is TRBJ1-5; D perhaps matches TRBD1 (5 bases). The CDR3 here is CASSRYEGRGKQPQHF. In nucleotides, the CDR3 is TGTGCCAGCAGTAGGTACGAGGGGCGGGGGAAACAGCCCCAGCATTTT.